This section outlines one T cell receptor (beta chain) sequence together with its context. The antigen is unknown. These data originate in a study of T cell responses to AZD1222 COVID-19 vaccine. For the study at large: Analyses pooled second doses at about 4 or about 12 weeks.

Profiled with immunoSEQ multiplex PCR; TCRdb holds only in-frame clones, not every one. The sample has about 120,000 clones, over 75% seen once. The V and J ends lost 4 bases and 1 base, in that order; junction bases with no gene match: 11. The length of the CDR3 is 19 residues. Germline V gene lookup returns CDR1 SGHTA and CDR2 FQGNSA. Overall study results and limits: Only a handful of AZD1222 recipients were seropositive at baseline. In a largely white British group with more females than males, clonal diversity was possibly underestimated. There were repertoire samples only from the period after the peak T cell response.

The sequence came from an adult in good health. The input for sequencing was peripheral blood, taken on day 0 of AZD1222 vaccination. The genes are TRBV7-2 and TRBJ2-3, with 13 nucleotides matching TRBD2. CDR3 amino acids: CASSSRTSGGPRGTDTQYF. DNA of the CDR3: TGTGCCAGCAGCTCAAGGACTAGCGGGGGCCCCAGGGGCACAGATACGCAGTATTTT.